This TCR beta chain was sequenced during a study of graft-versus-host responses after intestinal transplantation. For the study at large: Anti-thymocyte globulin induction, then tacrolimus and steroids for roughly 3 years, went to all recipients. Study-wide points: There were GvH clones found in recipient marrow, and some of them appeared first in ileum or blood. Within allografts, high graft-versus-host to host-versus-graft clonal ratios were seen among patients with graft-donor T cell macrochimerism.

The CDR3 runs to 13 residues. Germline V gene data show CDR1 as SGHNT and CDR2 as YYREEE (reference sequence). V was clipped by 7 bases and J by 3 bases, with 14 bases between them. Sequencing used immunoSEQ multiplex PCR; TCRdb keeps in-frame clones, though not all of them. Of 70,000 to 95,000 clones listed, over 80% are singletons. Details on this clone: Its antigen is not known.

The genes are TRBV5-4 and TRBJ2-7, with D perhaps TRBD2 (5 bases). The source was unstimulated CD8+ T cells sorted from spleen or lymph node cells, collected before transplant. This clonotype was obtained from a human donor who was the organ donor for an intestinal transplant. Written as DNA, the CDR3 is TGTGCCAGCGCGGTATGGGGAGACTACGAGCAGTACTTC. Translating it yields CASAVWGDYEQYF.